This entry describes one T cell receptor beta chain. Its antigen is currently not known. Base quality data are lacking; no much larger clone is found one base away. In total, 666 healthy bone marrow donors made up the cohort. Cohort members were all nominally healthy when sampled, although unrecorded immune exposures were likely present. The donor was CMV seronegative and belonged to the group of under 400 seronegative cohort members. A peripheral blood sample was provided by each donor, and peripheral blood mononuclear cells were used for TCR beta sequencing. The Qiagen DNeasy Blood Extraction Kit was used to extract genomic DNA from the blood cell samples. A distance of 13 bases separates the germline ends of V and J, which lose 2 bases and 5 bases respectively. Including the terminal cysteine and phenylalanine, the CDR3 comprises 13 residues. Only the CDR3 portion is preserved as DNA: 39 bases, with reading frame beginning at the first base. The germline V gene (reference sequence) supplies CDR1 GTSNPN and CDR2 SVGIG.

To prepare the library, the immunoSEQ multiplex PCR assay was applied. For the multiplex PCR, a mixture combining 60 forward primers for TCR Vbeta segments and 13 reverse primers for TCR Jbeta segments was used. A multiplex PCR assay on genomic DNA amplified the CDR3 region of rearranged TCR beta genes. The Illumina HiSeq System was used to sequence the amplified TCR beta libraries as 87-base-pair reads. The paper's processing steps were these. A later analysis tallied 75 million to 95 million unique TCR beta chains across the 660 or so repertoires, and some 10 million of those chains were shared by two or more donors. Raw reads were error-corrected and collapsed into unique sequences by a nearest-neighbor algorithm in which closely related sequences were merged to remove PCR and sequencing errors. CDR3 sequences were aligned to IMGT reference sequences to assign V, D and J gene segments. Each retained sequence needed at least a six-nucleotide match to both a V gene segment and a J gene segment. A rearrangement was called productive if the CDR3 had no stop codons and remained in frame with V and J, and every other rearrangement was called non-productive. CDR3 was defined by IMGT convention, running from the second conserved V-encoded cysteine to the conserved J-encoded phenylalanine. The earlier analysis of some 540 of the donors excluded any sequence lacking an unambiguous match to a single V gene segment. An earlier analysis of roughly 590 of the donors called V segments functional above 56.7% productive rearrangements and segregating when the between-donor standard deviation exceeded 5%. A statistical classification framework was developed to diagnose cytomegalovirus status using the catalog of TCR beta chain sequences. In a later analysis, TCR nucleotide sequences were compared against IMGT/GENE-DB human TR gene sequences so that V and J genes could be assigned. Using the TCRdist pipeline, a later analysis assigned CDR3 sequences along with most-parsimonious VDJ recombination scenarios. A later analysis defined each TCR beta chain by its CDR3 amino acid sequence plus V-gene family, and excluded reads lacking a unique V-gene family. In a later analysis, fewer than 650 highly shared, low-generation-probability nucleotide sequences were removed to address suspected cross-contamination and a sequencing artifact. In a later analysis, a clonal expansion index for each public chain was calculated from normalized within-repertoire ranks of inferred template counts. Generation probabilities in a later analysis came from a VDJ recombination model fitted to out-of-frame rearrangements, and those results were checked against IGoR. In a later analysis, TCR-TCR, TCR-HLA and TCR-CMV co-occurrence was scored with hypergeometric tests, and a repertoire-size bias correction was applied to TCR pairs. False discovery rates were estimated in a later analysis by permuting HLA or CMV assignments 20 times. In a later analysis, co-occurring TCRs were grouped with DBSCAN, and TCRdist sequence similarity was added when clustering was performed within HLA-allele-positive subsets. Repertoires with fewer than 30,000 or more than 120,000 public chains, plus five repertoires with anomalous nucleotide sharing, were excluded from co-occurrence clustering. In its TCRdb copy, this immuneACCESS table keeps in-frame sequences only and misses some clones. Where compared with another copy, unresolved V genes explain less than half of these, and the others have no known cause. The D gene and trimming were derived from the DNA, and the V and J assignments and clone size from that table. This sample comprises 120,000 or so clones, more than 80% of them detected only once. Of the sample, about 1.7% falls within the top ten clones.

The data were obtained in a study of cytomegalovirus exposure and HLA in healthy donors (dated by TCRdb to about 2017). General notes on the study: According to an earlier analysis of a few hundred of the donors, about 179 million T cells yielded roughly 110 million unique TCR beta sequences and about 280 Gb of sequence data. Roughly 320 gigabases of sequencing data and around 88 million unique TCR sequences made up an early release that covered approximately 620 HLA-typed donors. The genetic ancestry cluster associated with self-reported Caucasian donors included around four fifths of the 398 genotyped donors. The study aimed to test whether signatures of past pathogen exposure could be identified by cataloging public T cell receptors. The T cell repertoires of several hundred subjects were profiled by immunosequencing and related to cytomegalovirus serostatus. Along with the roughly 670-subject first cohort, a separate validation cohort of roughly 110 different subjects was used. To predict cytomegalovirus infection status, the study combined high-throughput TCR immunosequencing, statistical association of individual TCRs with disease status, and machine learning. A later analysis re-examined previously published TCR beta repertoires from more than 600 donors and added high-resolution HLA genotyping to investigate patterns of TCR occurrence. The later analysis used no new phenotypic data to find candidate immune exposures, relying instead on TCR beta sequences and their occurrence across donors. An earlier analysis of fewer than 700 of the donors applied high-throughput TCR beta sequencing to assess whether each TCR beta V gene segment acted as functional or pseudogenic. Donor age, sex, ethnicity and CMV serostatus were collected together with the repertoire data. A later genetic analysis took genome-wide SNP genotypes for about 55% of the roughly 700 donors and used that subset as a discovery cohort. All discovery cohort repertoires had been generated on a single sequencing platform. Class I and class II HLA loci were covered by the typing at four-digit resolution. Typing coverage varied by locus: roughly 629-640 donors for A, B, C, DRB1 and DQB1; approximately 520 for DQA1; about 570 for DPA1; around 490 for DPB1. Because of strong linkage in the cohort, roughly five DR-DQ haplotypes were treated as single units for association and clustering. Across 300 to 500 genotyped donors of the cohort, an average of about 250,000 unique TCR beta nucleotide sequences per donor were sequenced, and around 19% of those sequences were non-productive.

Study-wide findings and limitations: The classifier was reported to diagnose cytomegalovirus status with high specificity and sensitivity in both the original and validation cohorts. Compared with the approximately 600-donor mean, donors in an Asian-associated ancestry cluster had fewer N-insertions in productive TCRs, according to a later genetic analysis. Most CMV-associated TCR beta chains appeared to be HLA-restricted in a later analysis, and the HLA associations seemed to be driven largely by CMV exposure. In this cohort, only TCR beta chains were sequenced, and detectable features were limited by the absence of alpha or paired-chain data. In a later genetic analysis, a missense DCLRE1C variant was associated with V-gene and J-gene trimming of TCR beta chains, and the association was replicated in an independent cohort. In vitro tests confirmed that a few of the cytomegalovirus-associated TCR beta chains recognize cytomegalovirus antigens. A later analysis reported that several top co-occurrence clusters appeared linked to parvovirus B19, influenza, CMV and Epstein-Barr virus. In a later analysis, HLA-associated TCR beta chains were found to be more clonally expanded and to have lower generation probabilities than equally common non-associated chains. A cluster of highly shared sequence variants was judged likely to be a technical artifact of the sequencing pipeline. Because counts were too low, under 20 rarely observed V segments, including chromosome 9 orphons, were left out of the earlier analysis of a few hundred of the donors. In a later analysis, some 17,000 TCR beta sequences were associated with specific HLA alleles at a false discovery rate of 0.05. It was suggested by the authors that the approach could potentially be generalized to other disease states and immunological phenotypes. Presence/absence analyses assumed roughly uniform sequencing depth across donors, an assumption that may not hold. Most TCR sequences were observed very rarely across donors, whereas some public TCRs were present in many individuals. Some IMGT-functional V segments, including TRBV6-2 and TRBV6-3, could not be told apart with the 87-base-pair reads, so those segments were excluded. An earlier analysis of some 590 of the donors showed that most TCR beta V segments appeared in productive rearrangements either about 87% or about 30% of the time, which broadly matched IMGT annotations. HLA typing was unavailable for some donors at each locus, so association tests used only the typed subset. When HLA alleles, especially DR and DQ, strongly co-occurred, attributing TCR associations to individual alleles was difficult. The study listed 164 TCR beta chains as associated with cytomegalovirus. Immune exposure information for the cohort was limited to CMV serostatus. Correlated functional status among segregating V segments might be attributable to linkage disequilibrium, but an unknown experimental factor could not be ruled out. In a later analysis, the rate of TCR association differed among HLA loci, with DRB1 alleles having the most associated TCRs and HLA-C alleles having the fewest. A further reported finding was that TCR beta sequences accurately predicted the HLA-A and HLA-B alleles for most subjects in the first cohort.

The sequence links TRBV30 to TRBJ2-7, with the identity of the D gene unclear. Sequences were obtained from PBMCs. The clonotype comes from a middle-aged man in good health and CMV-seronegative. The DNA sequence reads TGTGCCTGGAGTCCCAGGAAGATCCACGAGCAGTACTTC. This sequence encodes CAWSPRKIHEQYF.